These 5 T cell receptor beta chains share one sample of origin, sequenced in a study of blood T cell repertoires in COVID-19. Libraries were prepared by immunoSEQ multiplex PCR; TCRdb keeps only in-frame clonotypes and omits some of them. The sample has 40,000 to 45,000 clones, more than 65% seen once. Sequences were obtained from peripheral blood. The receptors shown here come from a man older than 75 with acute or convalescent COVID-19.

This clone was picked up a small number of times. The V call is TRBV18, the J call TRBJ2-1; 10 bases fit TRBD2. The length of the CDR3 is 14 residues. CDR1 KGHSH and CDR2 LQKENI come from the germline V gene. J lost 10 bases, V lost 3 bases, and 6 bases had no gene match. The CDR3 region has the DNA TGTGCCAGCTCACCTAGCGGGGGGCCACGAGAGCAGTTCTTC. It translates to CASSPSGGPREQFF.

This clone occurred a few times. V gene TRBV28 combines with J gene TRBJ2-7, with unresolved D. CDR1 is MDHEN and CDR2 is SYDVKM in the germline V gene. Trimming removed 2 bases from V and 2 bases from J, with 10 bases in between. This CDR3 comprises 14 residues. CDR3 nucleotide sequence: TGTGCCAGCAGTTTAATCCAACGGGCCTACGAGCAGTACTTC. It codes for CASSLIQRAYEQYF.

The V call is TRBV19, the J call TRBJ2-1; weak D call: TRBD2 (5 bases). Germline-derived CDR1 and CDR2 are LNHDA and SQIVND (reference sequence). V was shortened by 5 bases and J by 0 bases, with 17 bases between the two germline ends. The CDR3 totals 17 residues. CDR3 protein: CASSSYDYSSSYNEQFF. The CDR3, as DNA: TGTGCCAGTAGTTCCTACGACTACTCGAGCTCCTACAATGAGCAGTTCTTC.

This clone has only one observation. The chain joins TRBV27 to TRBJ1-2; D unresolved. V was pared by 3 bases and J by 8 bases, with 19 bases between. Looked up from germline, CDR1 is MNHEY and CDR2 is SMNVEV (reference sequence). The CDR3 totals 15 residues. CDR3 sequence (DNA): TGTGCCAGCAGTTTTGGGCAGCACGTGATGGGCGGCTACACCTTC. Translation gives CASSFGQHVMGGYTF.

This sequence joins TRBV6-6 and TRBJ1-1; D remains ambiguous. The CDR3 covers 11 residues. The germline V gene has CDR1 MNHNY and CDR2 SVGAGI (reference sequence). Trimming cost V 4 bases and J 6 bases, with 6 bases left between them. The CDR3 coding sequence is TGTGCCAGCAGTTTTTACTCTGAAGCTTTCTTT. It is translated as CASSFYSEAFF.